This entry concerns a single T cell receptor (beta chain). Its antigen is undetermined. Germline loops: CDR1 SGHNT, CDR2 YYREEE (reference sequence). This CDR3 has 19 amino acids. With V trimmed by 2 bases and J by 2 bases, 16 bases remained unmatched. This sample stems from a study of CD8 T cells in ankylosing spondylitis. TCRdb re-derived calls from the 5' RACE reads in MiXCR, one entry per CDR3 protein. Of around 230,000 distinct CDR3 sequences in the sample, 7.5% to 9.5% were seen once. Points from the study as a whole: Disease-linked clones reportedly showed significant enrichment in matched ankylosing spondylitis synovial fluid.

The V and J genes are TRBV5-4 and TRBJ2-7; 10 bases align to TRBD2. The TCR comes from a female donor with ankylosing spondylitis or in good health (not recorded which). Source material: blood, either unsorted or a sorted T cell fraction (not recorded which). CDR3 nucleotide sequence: TGTGCCAGCAGCTTTGGGGGCAGACCGACTAGCGGGCCCACCTACGAGCAGTACTTC. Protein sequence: CASSFGGRPTSGPTYEQYF. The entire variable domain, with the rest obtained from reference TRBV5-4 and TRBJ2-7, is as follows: ETGVTQSPTHLIKTRGQQVTLRCSSQSGHNTVSWYQQALGQGPQFIFQYYREEENGRGNFPPRFSGLQFPNYSSELNVNALELDDSALYLCASSFGGRPTSGPTYEQYFGPGTRLTVT.